These T cell receptor beta chains were read from a single sample in a study of blood T cells in healthy people across ages. MiXCR, run by TCRdb on the 5' RACE reads, gives a single entry per CDR3 protein. Of some 670,000 distinct CDR3 sequences listed, about 51% are singletons. Sequenced sample: blood. The receptor set was obtained from an elderly woman in good health. Each CDR3 is given with its conserved first and last residue. Each record gives: J gene, D gene, clone size, V gene, CDR3 protein, CDR3 DNA. D genes are given only for firm matches. Not all rows give a size; the values are once, few, many and, for expanded clones, a class.

j_call: TRBJ2-4
d_call: .
clone_size: .
v_call: TRBV3-1
cdr3_aa: CASSLLGANIQYF
cdr3_nt: TGTGCCAGCAGCCTCCTCGGGGCAAACATTCAGTACTTC

j_call: TRBJ2-3
d_call: .
clone_size: .
v_call: TRBV11-2
cdr3_aa: CASSAGRADTQYF
cdr3_nt: TGTGCCAGCAGCGCGGGGCGGGCAGATACGCAGTATTTT

j_call: TRBJ1-2
d_call: .
clone_size: .
v_call: TRBV12-3/TRBV12-4
cdr3_aa: CASSFTVGGYTF
cdr3_nt: TGTGCCAGCAGTTTCACAGTAGGTGGCTACACCTTC

j_call: TRBJ2-1
d_call: .
clone_size: .
v_call: TRBV12-3/TRBV12-4
cdr3_aa: CASSLRELSDEQFF
cdr3_nt: TGTGCCAGCAGTTTGAGGGAGCTCAGCGATGAGCAGTTCTTC

j_call: TRBJ2-1
d_call: TRBD2
clone_size: .
v_call: TRBV30
cdr3_aa: CAWRGGSSYNEQFF
cdr3_nt: TGTGCCTGGAGGGGGGGGAGCTCCTACAATGAGCAGTTCTTC

j_call: TRBJ1-5
d_call: TRBD1
clone_size: .
v_call: TRBV20-1
cdr3_aa: CSAKRQGRNQPQHF
cdr3_nt: TGCAGTGCTAAGAGACAGGGTAGAAATCAGCCCCAGCATTTT

j_call: TRBJ2-7
d_call: .
clone_size: many
v_call: TRBV5-1
cdr3_aa: CASSGAAKSNEQYF
cdr3_nt: TGCGCCAGCAGCGGAGCAGCTAAATCCAACGAGCAGTACTTC

j_call: TRBJ1-5
d_call: .
clone_size: .
v_call: TRBV20-1
cdr3_aa: CSARATASNQPQHF
cdr3_nt: TGCAGTGCTAGAGCGACAGCTAGCAATCAGCCCCAGCATTTT

j_call: TRBJ2-7
d_call: .
clone_size: many
v_call: TRBV5-1
cdr3_aa: CASRAGTVSYEQYF
cdr3_nt: TGCGCCAGCAGGGCCGGGACTGTCTCCTACGAGCAGTACTTC

j_call: TRBJ2-1
d_call: TRBD1
clone_size: many
v_call: TRBV14
cdr3_aa: CASSGYPGQVHNEQFF
cdr3_nt: TGTGCCAGCAGCGGCTATCCGGGACAGGTCCACAATGAGCAGTTCTTC

j_call: TRBJ2-1
d_call: TRBD2
clone_size: .
v_call: TRBV29-1
cdr3_aa: CSAARGGPIDEQFF
cdr3_nt: TGCAGCGCCGCCCGCGGGGGTCCCATCGATGAGCAGTTCTTC

j_call: TRBJ2-1
d_call: .
clone_size: many
v_call: TRBV29-1
cdr3_aa: CSVEDEEGLLSYNEQFF
cdr3_nt: TGCAGCGTTGAAGATGAGGAAGGACTCCTCTCCTACAATGAGCAGTTCTTC

j_call: TRBJ1-2
d_call: .
clone_size: .
v_call: TRBV7-2
cdr3_aa: CASSLERGNGYTF
cdr3_nt: TGTGCCAGCAGCTTAGAGCGGGGAAATGGCTACACCTTC

j_call: TRBJ2-7
d_call: TRBD2
clone_size: .
v_call: TRBV10-3
cdr3_aa: CAIAVPGTSGTLSYEQYF
cdr3_nt: TGTGCCATCGCGGTTCCAGGGACTAGCGGGACCCTTTCCTACGAGCAGTACTTC

j_call: TRBJ1-2
d_call: .
clone_size: few
v_call: TRBV7-2
cdr3_aa: CASSLLTAYGYTF
cdr3_nt: TGTGCCAGCAGCTTATTGACAGCCTATGGCTACACCTTC

j_call: TRBJ1-2
d_call: .
clone_size: .
v_call: TRBV29-1
cdr3_aa: CSASMGTANYGYTF
cdr3_nt: TGCAGCGCTAGCATGGGCACGGCTAACTATGGCTACACCTTC

j_call: TRBJ1-4
d_call: .
clone_size: .
v_call: TRBV2
cdr3_aa: CASCPDTTNEKLFF
cdr3_nt: TGTGCCAGCTGCCCGGACACAACTAATGAAAAACTGTTTTTT

j_call: TRBJ2-1
d_call: .
clone_size: .
v_call: TRBV7-2
cdr3_aa: CASSLSLDPYNEQFF
cdr3_nt: TGTGCCAGCAGCTTATCCCTAGACCCCTACAATGAGCAGTTCTTC

j_call: TRBJ2-7
d_call: TRBD1
clone_size: .
v_call: TRBV18
cdr3_aa: CASSTYSGQKAYEQYF
cdr3_nt: TGTGCCAGCTCAACCTATTCGGGACAGAAGGCCTACGAGCAGTACTTC

j_call: TRBJ2-1
d_call: TRBD1
clone_size: few
v_call: TRBV5-1
cdr3_aa: CASSILTGEGEQFF
cdr3_nt: TGCGCCAGCAGCATTTTAACAGGGGAAGGGGAGCAGTTCTTC

j_call: TRBJ2-1
d_call: TRBD2
clone_size: .
v_call: TRBV12-3/TRBV12-4
cdr3_aa: CASSTRTSRKYNEQFF
cdr3_nt: TGTGCCAGCAGTACTCGGACTAGCAGAAAATACAATGAGCAGTTCTTC

j_call: TRBJ2-2
d_call: .
clone_size: few
v_call: TRBV11-1
cdr3_aa: CATPQRGGTTGELFF
cdr3_nt: TGTGCCACCCCGCAGCGCGGGGGCACAACCGGGGAGCTGTTTTTT

j_call: TRBJ2-5
d_call: .
clone_size: many
v_call: TRBV5-1
cdr3_aa: CASSQGPGMETQYF
cdr3_nt: TGCGCCAGCAGCCAAGGACCAGGGATGGAGACCCAGTACTTC